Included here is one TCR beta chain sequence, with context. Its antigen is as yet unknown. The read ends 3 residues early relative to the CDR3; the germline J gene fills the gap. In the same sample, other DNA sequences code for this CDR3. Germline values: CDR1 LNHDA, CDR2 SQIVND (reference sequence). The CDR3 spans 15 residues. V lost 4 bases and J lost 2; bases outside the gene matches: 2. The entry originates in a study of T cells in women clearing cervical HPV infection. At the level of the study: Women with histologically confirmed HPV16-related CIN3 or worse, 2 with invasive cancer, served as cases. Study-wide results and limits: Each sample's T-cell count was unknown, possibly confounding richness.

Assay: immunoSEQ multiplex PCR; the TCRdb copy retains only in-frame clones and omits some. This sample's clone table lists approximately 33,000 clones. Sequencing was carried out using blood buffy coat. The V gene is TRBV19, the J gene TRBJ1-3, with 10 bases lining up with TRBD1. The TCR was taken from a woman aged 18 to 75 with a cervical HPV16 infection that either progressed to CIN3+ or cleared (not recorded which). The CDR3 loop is CASSTGQGAGNTIYF. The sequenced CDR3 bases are TGTGCCAGTAGTACCGGACAGGGGGCTGGAAACACC.